The following is a TCR beta chain sequence with its context. This CDR3 comprises 18 residues. Germline values: CDR1 LNHDA, CDR2 SQIVND (reference sequence). Trimming cost V 9 bases and J 3 bases; bases outside gene matches: 20. In terms of age and location, participants ranged from about 18 to 95 years and lived in under 30 US areas. Self-reported history from a screening survey and questionnaire set each donor's cohort. The sample comes from a study of blood T cell repertoires in COVID-19. Study overall: Acute-phase and convalescent COVID-19 samples originated in the United States, Italy and Spain. In each case, the material was cDNA or gDNA derived from T cells, B-cell-depleted T cells, or PBMCs.

Sequencing was performed with immunoSEQ multiplex PCR; in TCRdb, only in-frame clones are kept and a portion is missing. Among fewer than 350,000 clones listed, 90% were seen once. This chain uses TRBV19 with TRBJ1-1; 9 bases agree with TRBD1. The sequence derives from a woman aged 18-35 years with acute COVID-19. Sequencing used PBMCs or T cells enriched from blood (not recorded which). The CDR3 spells CASTPRGQGIRYDTEAFF. The CDR3, as DNA: TGTGCCAGCACCCCTCGCGGACAGGGGATTCGGTACGACACTGAAGCTTTCTTT.